This T cell receptor beta chain came from a study of CD8 T cells in Susac syndrome. This clonotype was detected once. Sequencing of TCR beta, carried out with a high-throughput approach, was applied to CD8+ and CD4+ T cells from the blood. Treatment-naive patients with stable or active relapsing-remitting disease were the multiple sclerosis controls. RNA, at roughly 0.45 to 1 ug, was reverse transcribed with random hexamers. The immunoSEQ assay covered 54 Vbeta and 13 Jbeta segments for CDR3. TCRdb reprocessed the immunoSEQ multiplex PCR reads via MiXCR and lists one record per CDR3 protein. The table has about 300,000 distinct CDR3 sequences, roughly 85% seen once; the top ten hold about 0.22%. Trimming pared 0 bases from V and 3 bases from J, leaving 12 bases between. The CDR3 contains 15 residues.

The sequenced sample was CD8+ T cells from PBMCs. This clonotype was obtained from a human donor with multiple sclerosis. The rearrangement links TRBV12-3 or TRBV12-4 to TRBJ2-7; D is possibly TRBD1 (6 bases). This chain's CDR3 is CASSLAGARYYEQYF. In DNA, the CDR3 is TGTGCCAGCAGTTTAGCGGGGGCCAGGTACTACGAGCAGTACTTC.